A single sample is the source of the 17 T cell receptor beta chains below, sequenced in a study of shared clonotypes between healthy human individuals. The naive CD8 fraction comprised CD45RO-negative cells positively selected for CCR7 and excluded terminally differentiated effector memory CD45RA+ cells. Method: immunoSEQ multiplex PCR; TCRdb's copy keeps in-frame clones and lacks some. This table holds about 590,000 clones, just under 97% found once. Sample: naive CD8+ T cells sorted from blood. These receptors were obtained from a woman under 40 in good health.

This chain uses TRBV19 with TRBJ2-7; the match to TRBD2 covers 8 bases. This CDR3 has 14 residues. J lost 5 bases, V lost 3 bases, and 6 bases had no gene match. Germline lookup yields CDR1 LNHDA and CDR2 SQIVND (reference sequence). The CDR3 DNA reads as TGTGCCAGTAGTATTCCCGGGGGGGCCGACGAGCAGTACTTC. Amino acids: CASSIPGGADEQYF.

The chain carries TRBV6-1 and TRBJ2-1; 13 bases map to TRBD2. From germline, CDR1 is MNHNS and CDR2 SASEGT. J lost 9 bases, V lost 9 bases, and 8 bases had no gene match. The CDR3 has 14 amino acids. The CDR3 here is CASRKGLAGAEQFF. CDR3 nucleotides: TGTGCCAGTCGAAAAGGACTAGCGGGAGCTGAGCAGTTCTTC.

This chain uses TRBV6-1 with TRBJ1-2; 7 bases are shared with TRBD1. From germline, CDR1 is MNHNS and CDR2 SASEGT. The CDR3 contains 19 residues. Germline trimming cut 3 bases from V and 3 bases from J; bases unmatched to any gene: 19. This CDR3 reads CASSDYFDRVLYTYYGYTF. CDR3 bases: TGTGCCAGCAGTGACTATTTTGACAGGGTACTATATACTTACTATGGCTACACCTTC.

The chain carries TRBV4-1 and TRBJ1-3; D is ambiguous. Germline CDR1 reads MGHRA; CDR2 reads YSYEKL. Trimming took 3 bases from V and 3 from J, leaving 15 bases between them. This CDR3 comprises 16 residues. CDR3 bases: TGCGCCAGCAGCCACCCGACCCCGGAGGGTGGAAACACCATATATTTT. Translated, it gives CASSHPTPEGGNTIYF.

The rearrangement uses TRBV5-4 and TRBJ1-5; no clear D. Germline V gene sequence: CDR1 SGHNT, CDR2 YYREEE (reference sequence). V was clipped by 4 bases and J by 8 bases, with 19 bases between them. CDR3 length equals 15 residues. The chain's CDR3 is CASSNWSPGGEPQHF. In DNA form, the CDR3 reads TGTGCCAGCAGCAACTGGTCACCGGGTGGGGAGCCCCAGCATTTT.

V is TRBV6-1 and J is TRBJ2-1, with 9 bases matching TRBD2. Germline CDR1 reads MNHNS; CDR2 reads SASEGT. CDR3 length equals 15 residues. V lost 3 bases and J lost 9; bases outside the gene matches: 9. The CDR3 protein is CASSDGAGGNSEQFF. As DNA, the CDR3 is TGTGCCAGCAGTGACGGAGCGGGAGGTAATTCTGAGCAGTTCTTC.

V usage is TRBV2 and J usage is TRBJ2-7; D not resolved. Germline CDR1 SNHLY, CDR2 FYNNEI. CDR3 size: 15 residues. Trimming stripped 6 bases from V and 2 bases from J, with 17 bases between. The CDR3 region is CASRAENPKPYEQYF. The CDR3 DNA reads as TGTGCCAGCAGGGCAGAAAACCCAAAACCCTACGAGCAGTACTTC.

The gene calls are TRBV7-3 and TRBJ2-2; tentatively, D is TRBD1 (5 bases). CDR3 length: 15 residues. V was trimmed by 4 bases and J by 4 bases, leaving 13 bases between them. From germline, CDR1 is SGHTA and CDR2 FQGTGA. The CDR3 coding sequence is TGTGCCAGCAGCTCATCAGGGAACCCCACCGGGGAGCTGTTTTTT. Protein product: CASSSSGNPTGELFF.

With respect to this clone: This sample includes further DNA sequences coding for the same CDR3. The V and J genes are TRBV13 and TRBJ1-3; D might be TRBD1 (5 bases). From germline, CDR1 is PRHDT and CDR2 FYEKMQ (reference sequence). This CDR3 is built from 16 residues. V shed 5 bases and J shed 10 bases, with 24 bases lying between them. The CDR3 loop reads CASSTDRGRGRETIYF. CDR3 nucleotide sequence: TGTGCCAGCAGCACGGATAGGGGACGTGGTCGAGAAACCATATATTTT.

This clone was observed once. The chain couples TRBV5-1 to TRBJ2-4; 8 bases line up with TRBD2. Trimming took 2 bases from V and 7 from J; bases not matched to a gene: 5. This CDR3 is built from 14 residues. CDR1 and CDR2 (germline): SGHRS, YFSETQ. CDR3: CASSFAGGSNIQYF. The CDR3 DNA is TGCGCCAGCAGCTTCGCGGGGGGCTCTAACATTCAGTACTTC.

The chain joins TRBV27 to TRBJ2-5; D ambiguous. The J call could be wrong; TRBJ2-7 is a better fit for the DNA end. This CDR3 is built from 12 residues. Germline V gene data show CDR1 as MNHEY and CDR2 as SMNVEV (reference sequence). The CDR3 coding sequence is TGTGCCAGCAGTGGGTTTATCGGCGAGCAGTACTTC. It is translated as CASSGFIGEQYF.

The chain has TRBV29-1 and TRBJ1-2; D is uncertain. The CDR3 runs 12 residues. The V end lost 4 bases, the J end lost 7 bases, and 13 bases lay between the germline ends. Germline loops: CDR1 SQVTM, CDR2 ANQGSEA. DNA for the CDR3: TGCAGCGTTGGGGCAGCCTTGGGTGGCTACACCTTC. Residues: CSVGAALGGYTF. Together with reference TRBV29-1 and TRBJ1-2, the CDR3 gives the full variable domain: SAVISQKPSRDICQRGTSLTIQCQVDSQVTMMFWYRQQPGQSLTLIATANQGSEATYESGFVIDKFPISRPNLTFSTLTVSNMSPEDSSIYLCSVGAALGGYTFGSGTRLTVV.

The chain joins TRBV7-9 to TRBJ2-4; D gene unclear. Trimming removed 1 base from V and 4 bases from J, with 14 bases in between. Germline values: CDR1 SEHNR, CDR2 FQNEAQ (reference sequence). This CDR3 has 16 residues. The chain's CDR3 is CASSLVEWTEKNIQYF. DNA for the CDR3: TGTGCCAGCAGCTTAGTCGAATGGACGGAGAAAAACATTCAGTACTTC.

A word on this clone: Distinct nucleotide sequences in the sample also encode this CDR3. The chain recombines TRBV28 with TRBJ1-6; possible D gene TRBD1, 5 bases. Trimming removed 3 bases at V and 6 bases at J, with 9 bases between. This CDR3 region has 14 residues. Germline CDR1 reads MDHEN; CDR2 reads SYDVKM. CDR3 protein: CASSLGDSNSPLHF. DNA of the CDR3: TGTGCCAGCAGTTTGGGAGACAGTAATTCACCCCTCCACTTT.

This clone was detected only once. This chain uses TRBV9 with TRBJ2-1; 14 positions agree with TRBD2. The CDR3 has 15 amino acids. Germline V gives CDR1 SGDLS, CDR2 YYNGEE. Losses at the gene ends were 4 bases for V and 7 bases for J; bases not matched to a gene: 4. The CDR3 nucleotides read TGTGCCAGCAGCTCGGGACTAGCGGGAGATAATGAGCAGTTCTTC. This translates into CASSSGLAGDNEQFF.

The rearrangement links TRBV21-1 to TRBJ2-1. TRBV21-1 is a listed pseudogene. The CDR3 contains 16 residues. This CDR3 reads CASPPAWVRSYNEQFF. CDR3 in DNA: TGTGCCAGCCCTCCTGCCTGGGTTAGGTCCTACAATGAGCAGTTCTTC.

The rearrangement joins TRBV19 to TRBJ1-5, with no clear D. Germline CDR1 reads LNHDA; CDR2 reads SQIVND (reference sequence). The CDR3 covers 14 residues. Trimming shortened V by 8 bases and J by 0 bases, and 11 bases separated the two germline ends. The CDR3 spells CASLSGFSNQPQHF. CDR3 DNA: TGTGCCAGTTTGAGTGGTTTTAGCAATCAGCCCCAGCATTTT.